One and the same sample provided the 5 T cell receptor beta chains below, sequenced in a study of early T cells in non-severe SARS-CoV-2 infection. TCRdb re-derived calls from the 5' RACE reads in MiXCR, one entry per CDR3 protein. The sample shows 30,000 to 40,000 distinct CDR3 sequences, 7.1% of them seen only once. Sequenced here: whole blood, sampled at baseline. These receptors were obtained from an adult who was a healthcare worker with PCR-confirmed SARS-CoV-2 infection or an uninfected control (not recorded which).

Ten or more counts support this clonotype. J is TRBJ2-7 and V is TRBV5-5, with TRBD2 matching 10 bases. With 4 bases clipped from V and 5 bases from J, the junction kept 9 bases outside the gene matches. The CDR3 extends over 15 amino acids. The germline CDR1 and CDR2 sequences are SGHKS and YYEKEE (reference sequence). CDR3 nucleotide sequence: TGTGCCAGCAGCCTCCGACTAGCGGGTTTCGACGAGCAGTACGTC. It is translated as CASSLRLAGFDEQYV.

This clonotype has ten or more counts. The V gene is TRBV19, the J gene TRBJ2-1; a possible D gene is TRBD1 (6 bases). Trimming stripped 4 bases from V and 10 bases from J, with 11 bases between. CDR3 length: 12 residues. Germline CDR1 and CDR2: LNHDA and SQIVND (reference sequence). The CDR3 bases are TGTGCCAGTAGTAACAGGGAGTCAGAGCAGTTCTTC. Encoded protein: CASSNRESEQFF.

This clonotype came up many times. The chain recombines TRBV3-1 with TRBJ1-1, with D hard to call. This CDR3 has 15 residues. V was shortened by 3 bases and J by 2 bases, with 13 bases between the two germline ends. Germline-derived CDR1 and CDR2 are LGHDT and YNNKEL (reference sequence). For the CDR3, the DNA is TGTGCCAGCAGCCACGCCGCGGAAGGCAACACTGAAGCTTTCTTT. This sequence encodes CASSHAAEGNTEAFF. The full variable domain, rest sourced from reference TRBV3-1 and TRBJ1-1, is DTAVSQTPKYLVTQMGNDKSIKCEQNLGHDTMYWYKQDSKKFLKIMFSYNNKELIINETVPNRFSPKSPDKAHLNLHINSLELGDSAVYFCASSHAAEGNTEAFFGQGTRLTVV.

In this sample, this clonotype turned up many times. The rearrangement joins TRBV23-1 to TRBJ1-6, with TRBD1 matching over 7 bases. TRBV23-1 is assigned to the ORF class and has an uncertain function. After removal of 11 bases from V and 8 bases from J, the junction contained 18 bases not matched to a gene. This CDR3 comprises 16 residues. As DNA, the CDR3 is TGCGCCGGCATACCGGGACAGCCGCTGAAGGATTCACCCCTCCACTTT. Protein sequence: CAGIPGQPLKDSPLHF.

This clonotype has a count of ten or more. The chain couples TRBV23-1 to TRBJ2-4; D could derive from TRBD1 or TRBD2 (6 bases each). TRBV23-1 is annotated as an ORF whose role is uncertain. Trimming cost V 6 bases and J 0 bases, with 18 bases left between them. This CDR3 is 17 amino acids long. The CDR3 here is CASSPVVRGLAKNIQYF. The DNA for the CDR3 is TGCGCCAGCAGCCCCGTTGTCCGGGGGCTAGCCAAAAACATTCAGTACTTC.